This record covers a single T cell receptor (beta chain). This sample is drawn from a study of cytomegalovirus exposure and HLA in healthy donors. Primers included in the PCR were 60 Vbeta and 13 Jbeta primers. Method: immunoSEQ multiplex PCR; TCRdb's copy keeps in-frame clones and lacks some. The sample has under 300,000 clones, 86% seen once. Trimming shortened V by 3 bases and J by 10 bases, and 19 bases separated the two germline ends. Germline V gives CDR1 SGHTA, CDR2 FQGTGA. The CDR3 consists of 14 residues. Sequenced material: PBMCs. The sequence was obtained from a man between 40 and 49 years old in good health and CMV-seropositive. V is TRBV7-3 and J is TRBJ2-7; D may be TRBD2 (5 bases). The CDR3 region is CASSLGGRGSDQYF. Here the CDR3 DNA reads TGTGCCAGCAGCTTGGGTGGGCGAGGGTCAGATCAGTACTTC. Drawing the rest from reference TRBV7-3 and TRBJ2-7, the complete variable domain is GAGVSQTPSNKVTEKGKYVELRCDPISGHTALYWYRQSLGQGPEFLIYFQGTGAADDSGLPNDRFFAVRPEGSVSTLKIQRTERGDSAVYLCASSLGGRGSDQYFGPGTRLTVT.